This T cell receptor beta chain was sequenced during a study of T cell changes during pregnancy in multiple sclerosis. The V end lost 1 base, the J end lost 1 base, and 13 bases lay between the germline ends. The germline CDR1 and CDR2 sequences are SGHTA and FQGNSA. This CDR3 has 16 amino acids. This table comes from immunoSEQ multiplex PCR, and its TCRdb copy is limited to in-frame clones, with some not included. The profile shows about 51,000 clones, roughly 93% of them singletons. The sample consisted of peripheral blood, taken in the second trimester of pregnancy. The TCR comes from a female donor with multiple sclerosis, enrolled in a pregnancy study. The V call is TRBV7-2, the J call TRBJ1-2, with no clear D. The CDR3 sequence: CASSLVGSGYNYGYTF. The CDR3, as DNA: TGTGCCAGCAGCTTAGTGGGATCGGGGTATAACTATGGCTACACCTTC.